This TCR beta chain was captured by sequencing in a study of tissue T cells after allogeneic stem cell transplantation. Enrolled prospectively were adult allogeneic hematopoietic cell transplant recipients whose graft-versus-host disease was steroid-refractory. Several lines of graft-versus-host disease therapy were given to all patients, all with gastrointestinal involvement. Only in-frame clones appear in the TCRdb table, and some are missing; sequencing was by immunoSEQ multiplex PCR. This sample carries a few thousand clones, about 80% of them seen once, and the ten largest clones take under 30%. Deletions cut 0 bases from V and 0 bases from J, with 9 bases between. Looked up from germline, CDR1 is LNHDA and CDR2 is SQIVND (reference sequence). This CDR3 has 15 residues.

V and J are TRBV19 and TRBJ2-7; D is uncertain. The source of this sequence is a male patient aged 60 or older with steroid-refractory graft-versus-host disease after an allogeneic stem cell transplant. The graft donor may be the source of some T cells. Sequenced material: small intestine tissue, taken at autopsy. CDR3 protein: CASSIDISNSYEQYF. In DNA, the CDR3 is TGTGCCAGTAGTATAGACATTTCGAACTCCTACGAGCAGTACTTC. The full variable domain, with the rest looked up from reference TRBV19 and TRBJ2-7, is DGGITQSPKYLFRKEGQNVTLSCEQNLNHDAMYWYRQDPGQGLRLIYYSQIVNDFQKGDIAEGYSVSREKKESFPLTVTSAQKNPTAFYLCASSIDISNSYEQYFGPGTRLTVT.